A single sample gave rise to the 17 T cell receptor beta chains below, sequenced in a study of blood T cell repertoires in COVID-19. TCRdb's table, derived via immunoSEQ multiplex PCR, lists solely in-frame clones and lacks some. Of about 160,000 clones detected, 90% to 95% appear once; the ten largest clones hold over 3.5%. The sequenced sample was peripheral blood. Receptors originate from a woman aged 50 to 60 with acute or convalescent COVID-19.

The chain uses TRBV30 and TRBJ1-1, with TRBD1 as a possible D gene (5 bases). CDR1 is GTSNPN, CDR2 SVGIG, per germline (reference sequence). The CDR3 spans 13 residues. Trimming cost V 5 bases and J 1 base, with 11 bases left between them. The DNA of the CDR3 is TGTGCCTGGGAGCGCGGGGCGAACACTGAAGCTTTCTTT. This encodes CAWERGANTEAFF.

V gene TRBV28 combines with J gene TRBJ1-1; no clear D. CDR1 and CDR2 (germline): MDHEN, SYDVKM. This CDR3 region has 11 residues. Trimming cost V 9 bases and J 0 bases, with 5 bases left between them. CDR3 sequence (DNA): TGTGCCAGTACAGTGAACACTGAAGCTTTCTTT. Translating gives CASTVNTEAFF.

V and J are TRBV6-5 and TRBJ2-5; 10 bases map to TRBD1. From germline, CDR1 is MNHEY and CDR2 SVGAGI. This CDR3 spans 15 amino acids. The junction had 7 bases not matched to a gene; V was cut back by 6 bases and J by 3 bases. The CDR3 loop is CASSSPGQGKETQYF. The CDR3 nucleotides read TGTGCCAGCAGCTCACCGGGACAGGGGAAAGAGACCCAGTACTTC.

The chain recombines TRBV7-9 with TRBJ2-1; TRBD2 is a possible D gene (6 bases). The CDR3 runs to 16 residues. From germline, CDR1 is SEHNR and CDR2 FQNEAQ (reference sequence). Trimming took off 5 bases at V and 0 bases at J, with 14 bases between the two ends. CDR3 region: CASSQSTGGSYNEQFF. DNA of the CDR3: TGTGCCAGCAGCCAGAGTACCGGGGGCTCCTACAATGAGCAGTTCTTC.

The V gene is TRBV27, the J gene TRBJ1-1; D ambiguous. V was clipped by 0 bases and J by 1 base, with 9 bases between them. This CDR3 has 15 amino acids. CDR1 and CDR2 from the germline V gene are MNHEY and SMNVEV (reference sequence). The CDR3 spells CASSLSALANTEAFF. CDR3 nucleotide sequence: TGTGCCAGCAGTTTATCGGCCCTTGCGAACACTGAAGCTTTCTTT.

The chain recombines TRBV13 with TRBJ1-4; no firm D call. CDR1 PRHDT and CDR2 FYEKMQ come from the germline V gene (reference sequence). CDR3 size: 14 residues. Trimming removed 0 bases at V and 7 bases at J, with 9 bases between. The CDR3 DNA is TGTGCCAGCAGCTTAGGAGGTAGAGGTGAAAAACTGTTTTTT. Its protein product is CASSLGGRGEKLFF.

This clone was counted a few times. The genes are TRBV7-2 and TRBJ1-6; D is unclear. The germline V and J ends were trimmed by 6 bases and 12 bases, with 9 bases remaining between them. Germline V gene sequence: CDR1 SGHTA, CDR2 FQGNSA. The CDR3 consists of 11 residues. The CDR3 nucleotides are TGTGCCAGCAGTCGCGCGGGACCCCTCCACTTT. It codes for CASSRAGPLHF.

The chain carries TRBV27 and TRBJ2-7; TRBD1 might be the D (5 bases). V lost 5 bases, J lost 7 bases, and 24 bases lay in between. Germline V CDR1 and CDR2: MNHEY, SMNVEV (reference sequence). The CDR3 is made up of 16 amino acids. CDR3 sequence (DNA): TGTGCCAGCAGTCCCCAGGGAATGGCGCCTTCCTGGGAGCAGTACTTC. Protein: CASSPQGMAPSWEQYF.

The V call is TRBV6-2 or TRBV6-3, the J call TRBJ2-5; perhaps TRBD2 as D (5 bases). The CDR3 sequence is 14 residues long. Trimming removed 2 bases from V and 6 bases from J, with 13 bases in between. CDR1 is MNHEY, CDR2 SVGEGT, per germline. The CDR3 nucleotides are TGTGCCAGCAGTTACCGGGGTAGTAGGAAGACCCAGTACTTC. Protein: CASSYRGSRKTQYF.

The rearrangement uses TRBV7-8 and TRBJ1-1, with a weak D call TRBD1 (5 bases). CDR3 length: 15 residues. V was pared by 8 bases and J by 1 base, with 17 bases between. Germline lookup yields CDR1 SGHVS and CDR2 FQNEAQ. The CDR3 DNA reads as TGTGCCAGCCATATTGAATTGGGGCCGAACACTGAAGCTTTCTTT. It yields the protein CASHIELGPNTEAFF.

This rearrangement joins TRBV24-1 to TRBJ2-1, with 10 bases matching TRBD2. This CDR3 spans 15 amino acids. The germline V gene encodes CDR1 KGHDR and CDR2 SFDVKD. Losses at the gene ends were 5 bases for V and 6 bases for J; bases not matched to a gene: 6. The DNA for the CDR3 is TGTGCCACCAGTGCCCTGGGACTAGCGCTCAATGAGCAGTTCTTC. Translating it yields CATSALGLALNEQFF.

The chain carries TRBV10-3 and TRBJ1-5; 7 bases line up with TRBD1. The V gene end was trimmed by 7 bases and the J gene end by 8 bases; junction bases not matched to a gene: 8. Germline V gene lookup returns CDR1 ENHRY and CDR2 SYGVKD. CDR3 length: 13 residues. The CDR3 here is CAINPGQGEPQHF. DNA for the CDR3: TGTGCCATCAATCCGGGGCAGGGGGAGCCCCAGCATTTT.

J is TRBJ1-2 and V is TRBV29-1; D is ambiguous. There are 12 residues in the CDR3. V lost 7 bases to trimming and J lost 2 bases, with 11 bases between them. Per germline, CDR1 SQVTM and CDR2 ANQGSEA. CDR3 in amino acids: CSAQVTNYGYTF. CDR3 sequence (DNA): TGCAGCGCCCAGGTCACAAACTATGGCTACACCTTC.

The chain combines TRBV6-5 with TRBJ1-2; D might be TRBD1 (6 bases). The CDR3 extends over 15 amino acids. Germline V gives CDR1 MNHEY, CDR2 SVGAGI. Deletions cut 6 bases from V and 2 bases from J, with 16 bases between. CDR3 region: CASRDTGKKNYGYTF. DNA of the CDR3: TGTGCCAGCAGGGACACAGGGAAGAAGAACTATGGCTACACCTTC.

V usage is TRBV5-1 and J usage is TRBJ1-1, with unresolved D. This CDR3 region has 13 residues. Germline CDR1 and CDR2: SGHRS and YFSETQ. Trimming removed 1 base at V and 3 bases at J, with 7 bases between. The CDR3 bases are TGCGCCAGCAGCTTGCTCCCGGACACTGAAGCTTTCTTT. Translated, it gives CASSLLPDTEAFF.

The chain couples TRBV24-1 to TRBJ2-1, with 10 bases identical to TRBD1. Unmatched junction bases numbered 9, after V lost 6 bases and J lost 2 bases. The CDR3 loop spans 17 amino acids. The germline gives CDR1 KGHDR, CDR2 SFDVKD. This CDR3 is CATSRRQGAGAYNEQFF. Written as DNA, the CDR3 is TGTGCCACCAGTCGTCGACAGGGGGCCGGTGCCTACAATGAGCAGTTCTTC.

As concerns this clone: An end of the junction differs from the germline gene, which may be a read error. The rearrangement links TRBV30 to TRBJ1-3; D gene ambiguous. This CDR3 is built from 12 residues. CDR1 is GTSNPN, CDR2 SVGIG, per germline (reference sequence). This CDR3 reads CAWGVGGNTIYF. As DNA, the CDR3 is TGTGCCTGGGGTGTAGGAGGGAACACCATATATTTT.